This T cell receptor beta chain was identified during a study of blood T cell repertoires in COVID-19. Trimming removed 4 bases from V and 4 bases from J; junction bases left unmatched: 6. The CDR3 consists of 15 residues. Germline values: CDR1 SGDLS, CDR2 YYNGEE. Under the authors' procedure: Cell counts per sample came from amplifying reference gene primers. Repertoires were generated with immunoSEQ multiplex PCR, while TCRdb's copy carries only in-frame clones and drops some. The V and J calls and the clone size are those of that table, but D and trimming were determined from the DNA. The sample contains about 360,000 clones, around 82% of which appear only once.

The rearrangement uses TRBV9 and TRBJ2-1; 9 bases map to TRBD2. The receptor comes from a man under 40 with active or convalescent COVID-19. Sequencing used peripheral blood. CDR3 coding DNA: TGTGCCAGCAGCTCGGGACTAGCTGTATACAATGAGCAGTTCTTC. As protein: CASSSGLAVYNEQFF.